This record looks at one TCR beta chain sequence and its context. The CDR3 spans 15 residues. V trimming: 6 bases; J trimming: 6 bases; junction bases outside the gene matches: 11. The germline V gene has CDR1 MNHEY and CDR2 SVGAGI. The entry originates in a study of blood T cell repertoires in COVID-19. About the research overall: The United States, Italy and Spain provided the acute and convalescent COVID-19 samples. From T cells, B-cell-depleted T cells, or PBMCs came the material, which was cDNA or gDNA.

Under the authors' procedure: Estimation of nucleated cell counts relied on the amplification of reference gene primers. Only in-frame clones appear in the TCRdb table, and some are missing; sequencing was by immunoSEQ multiplex PCR. The V and J calls and the clone size are those of that table, but D and trimming were determined from the DNA. The table records fewer than 40,000 clones, roughly nine tenths of them present only once. The V call is TRBV6-5, the J call TRBJ1-5; 7 bases map to TRBD1. Sequencing was carried out using peripheral blood. The receptor was derived from a human donor with active COVID-19. The donor label of this sample is uncertain. CDR3 bases: TGTGCCAGCAGACCTCAAGGGGGCTCGGGTCAGCCCCAGCATTTT. This sequence encodes CASRPQGGSGQPQHF.